This TCR beta chain was obtained from a study of cytomegalovirus exposure and HLA in healthy donors. These donors, healthy bone marrow donors, were studied. Primers included in the PCR were 60 Vbeta and 13 Jbeta primers. Authors' methods: Approximately 12 million of the approximately 80 million unique TCR beta chains counted in a later analysis were shared. Data came from immunoSEQ multiplex PCR; TCRdb stores just in-frame clones and leaves some out. V and J calls plus clone size are reproduced from that table; the DNA served to infer D and trimming. The repertoire holds around 170,000 clones, with about three quarters as singletons. Regarding the study as a whole: For cytomegalovirus status, the classifier reportedly gave diagnoses with high specificity and sensitivity. The majority of TCR sequences were rare, yet some public TCRs appeared in many donors.

Details on this clone: Its antigen is as yet unknown.

Germline V gives CDR1 MNHEY, CDR2 SMNVEV (reference sequence). Trimming pared 5 bases from V and 8 bases from J, leaving 19 bases between. The CDR3 extends over 15 amino acids. The sequencing sample was made of PBMCs. The sequence came from a girl aged 5-17 years in good health and CMV-seronegative. The chain carries TRBV27 and TRBJ1-5, with D maybe TRBD1 (5 bases). CDR3 amino acids: CASSPVGGVPKPQHF. For the CDR3, the DNA is TGTGCCAGCAGTCCAGTTGGGGGGGTCCCGAAGCCCCAGCATTTT.